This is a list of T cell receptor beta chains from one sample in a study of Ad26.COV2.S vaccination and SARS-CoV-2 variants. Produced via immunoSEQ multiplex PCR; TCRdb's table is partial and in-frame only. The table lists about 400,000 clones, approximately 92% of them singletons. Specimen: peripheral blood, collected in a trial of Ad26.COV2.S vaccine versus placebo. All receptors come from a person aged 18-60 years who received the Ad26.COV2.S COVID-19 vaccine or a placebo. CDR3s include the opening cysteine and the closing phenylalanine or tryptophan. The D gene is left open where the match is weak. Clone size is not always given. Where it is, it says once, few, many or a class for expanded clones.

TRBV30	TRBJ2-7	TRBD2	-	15	CAWMIGGGAFYEQYF	TGTGCCTGGATGATTGGCGGGGGGGCTTTCTACGAGCAGTACTTC
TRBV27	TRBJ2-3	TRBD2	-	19	CASSFTPPGLAGGPDTQYF	TGTGCCAGCAGTTTCACTCCCCCGGGACTAGCGGGGGGGCCAGATACGCAGTATTTT
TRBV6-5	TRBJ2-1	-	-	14	CASSLGGKRGPGVF	TGTGCCAGCAGTCTCGGGGGTAAACGGGGGCCCGGGGTCTTC
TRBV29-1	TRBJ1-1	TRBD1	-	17	CSVEGGDRDLMNTEAFF	TGCAGCGTTGAAGGGGGGGACAGGGACTTGATGAACACTGAAGCTTTCTTT
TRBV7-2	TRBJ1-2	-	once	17	CASSIMPTGSESDGYTF	TGTGCCAGCAGCATTATGCCCACAGGGTCGGAATCAGATGGCTACACCTTC
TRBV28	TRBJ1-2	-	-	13	CASSFGSGRGYTF	TGTGCCAGCAGTTTCGGATCGGGCCGAGGCTACACCTTC
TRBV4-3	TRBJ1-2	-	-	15	CASSQVHGGSNGYTF	TGCGCCAGCAGCCAAGTACATGGGGGGTCTAACGGCTACACCTTC
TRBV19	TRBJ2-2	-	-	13	CASSIGNTGELFF	TGTGCCAGTAGTATAGGTAACACCGGGGAGCTGTTTTTT
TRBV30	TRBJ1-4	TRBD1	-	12	CAWGQGYEKLFF	TGTGCCTGGGGACAGGGTTATGAAAAACTGTTTTTT
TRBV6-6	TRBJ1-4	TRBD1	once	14	CASSWDRADEKLFF	TGTGCCAGCAGTTGGGACAGGGCTGATGAAAAACTGTTTTTT
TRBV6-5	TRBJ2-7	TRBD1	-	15	CASSPPGTGGRMQYF	TGTGCCAGCAGTCCCCCCGGGACAGGGGGCAGGATGCAGTACTTC
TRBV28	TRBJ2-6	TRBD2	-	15	CASNREGFGANVLTF	TGTGCCAGCAACCGGGAGGGGTTTGGGGCCAACGTCCTGACTTTC
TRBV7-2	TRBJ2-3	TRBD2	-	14	CASGRGGYTDTQYF	TGTGCCAGCGGCCGCGGGGGTTACACAGATACGCAGTATTTT
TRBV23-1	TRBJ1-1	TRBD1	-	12	CASSQQGDVAFF	TGCGCCAGCAGTCAGCAGGGGGATGTGGCTTTCTTT
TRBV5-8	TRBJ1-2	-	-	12	CASRRQLDTDTF	TGTGCCAGCAGGCGTCAGCTAGATACTGACACCTTC
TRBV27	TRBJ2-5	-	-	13	CASSFGGRGTQYF	TGTGCCAGCAGCTTTGGGGGAAGGGGGACCCAGTACTTC
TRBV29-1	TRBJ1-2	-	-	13	CSASDSDNYGYTF	TGCAGCGCCTCGGACAGCGACAACTATGGCTACACCTTC
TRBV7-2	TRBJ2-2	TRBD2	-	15	CASSLLAGFTGELFF	TGTGCCAGCAGCCTACTAGCGGGGTTCACCGGGGAGCTGTTTTTT
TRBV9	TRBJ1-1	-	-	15	CASSVDPALNTEAFF	TGTGCCAGCAGCGTCGATCCAGCCCTTAACACTGAAGCTTTCTTT
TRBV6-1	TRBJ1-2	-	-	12	CASSEYSYGYTF	TGTGCCAGCAGTGAATACAGTTACGGCTACACCTTC
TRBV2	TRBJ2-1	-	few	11	CASSTYNEQFF	TGTGCCAGCAGTACTTACAATGAGCAGTTCTTC
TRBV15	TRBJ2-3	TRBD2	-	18	CATSRDGSSGGRTDTQYF	TGTGCCACCAGCAGAGATGGGTCTAGCGGGGGCCGCACAGATACGCAGTATTTT
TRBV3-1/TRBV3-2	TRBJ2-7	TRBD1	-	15	CASSPRTGSSYEQYF	TGTGCCAGCAGCCCCCGGACAGGAAGCTCCTACGAGCAGTACTTC
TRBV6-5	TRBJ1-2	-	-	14	CASSLLRSNYGYTF	TGTGCCAGCAGTTTACTTAGGTCTAACTATGGCTACACCTTC
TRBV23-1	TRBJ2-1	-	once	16	CASSLSPGLSGNEQFF	TGCGCCAGCAGTCTTTCGCCTGGGTTGTCGGGCAATGAGCAGTTCTTC
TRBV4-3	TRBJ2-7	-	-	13	CASSQDRGIEQYF	TGCGCCAGCAGCCAAGATCGGGGCATCGAGCAGTACTTC
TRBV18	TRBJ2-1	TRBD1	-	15	CASSRGTGGFNEQFF	TGTGCCAGCTCCCGAGGGACAGGGGGCTTCAATGAGCAGTTCTTC
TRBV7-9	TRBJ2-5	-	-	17	CASSSRREKGGQETQYF	TGTGCCAGCAGCTCCCGTAGGGAAAAGGGAGGTCAAGAGACCCAGTACTTC
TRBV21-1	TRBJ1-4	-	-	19	CASSKRKGDGFRSNEKLFF	TGTGCCAGCAGCAAACGAAAAGGGGATGGGTTTCGGTCTAATGAAAAACTGTTTTTT
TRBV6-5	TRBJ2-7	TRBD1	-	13	CASSALQGNEQYF	TGTGCCAGCAGCGCCCTACAGGGGAACGAGCAGTACTTC
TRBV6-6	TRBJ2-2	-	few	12	CASRRDTGELFF	TGTGCCAGCAGGCGCGACACCGGGGAGCTGTTTTTT
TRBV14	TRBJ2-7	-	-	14	CASSPSRISYEQYF	TGTGCCAGCAGCCCGAGCAGGATCTCCTACGAGCAGTACTTC
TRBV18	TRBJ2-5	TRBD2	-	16	CASSSTSGGAGETQYF	TGTGCCAGCTCATCAACTAGCGGGGGAGCGGGAGAGACCCAGTACTTC